The 10 T cell receptor beta chains given below trace back to one sample, sequenced in a study of T cells after yellow fever vaccination. TCRdb passed the 5' RACE reads through MiXCR, listing each CDR3 protein once. This repertoire shows about 350,000 distinct CDR3 sequences, roughly 11% found once; its top ten account for 15% to 20%. The sample consisted of PBMCs, taken on the day of the first yellow fever vaccination. These receptors were taken from a young man who received the YFV17D yellow fever vaccine.

In its sample, this clonotype was seen many times. The J gene is TRBJ2-7, the V gene TRBV7-2; D might be TRBD1 (6 bases). Germline V lookup: CDR1 SGHTA, CDR2 FQGNSA. The CDR3 covers 12 residues. The V end lost 6 bases, the J end lost 4 bases, and 10 bases lay between the germline ends. This CDR3 is CASRTGYYEQYV. Written as DNA, the CDR3 is TGTGCCAGCAGAACAGGGTATTACGAGCAGTACGTC.

V is TRBV19 and J is TRBJ1-1; the match to TRBD1 covers 9 bases. The CDR3 has 16 residues. In germline, CDR1 is LNHDA, CDR2 SQIVND (reference sequence). Trimming took 3 bases from V and 5 from J; bases not matched to a gene: 10. CDR3 loop: CASSMEQGASGTEAFF. The CDR3, as DNA: TGTGCCAGTAGTATGGAACAGGGGGCGTCAGGGACTGAAGCTTTCTTT.

The J gene is TRBJ1-1, the V gene TRBV30; D remains ambiguous. Trimming pared 5 bases from V and 8 bases from J, leaving 9 bases between. This CDR3 has 10 amino acids. CDR1 GTSNPN and CDR2 SVGIG come from the germline V gene (reference sequence). CDR3 sequence (DNA): TGTGCCTGGGGTTTGGGGGAAGCTTTCTTT. Translated, it gives CAWGLGEAFF. Looking up the rest from reference TRBV30 and TRBJ1-1 gives the full variable domain: SQTIHQWPATLVQPVGSPLSLECTVEGTSNPNLYWYRQAAGRGLQLLFYSVGIGQISSEVPQNLSASRPQDRQFILSSKKLLLSDSGFYLCAWGLGEAFFGQGTRLTVV.

This clonotype was observed a handful of times. This rearrangement joins TRBV6-1 to TRBJ2-7; a possible D gene is TRBD2 (5 bases). Germline values: CDR1 MNHNS, CDR2 SASEGT. This CDR3 is 14 amino acids long. V was clipped by 4 bases and J by 4 bases, with 14 bases between them. The DNA for the CDR3 is TGTGCCAGCAGTGCCGGTCCGGGAAGGTACGAGCAGTACTTC. This codes for CASSAGPGRYEQYF.

The table lists this clonotype with many counts. V is TRBV29-1 and J is TRBJ2-5; weak D call: TRBD1 (5 bases). Trimming stripped 5 bases from V and 2 bases from J, with 6 bases between. The germline gives CDR1 SQVTM, CDR2 ANQGSEA. The CDR3 spans 11 residues. The CDR3 DNA is TGCAGCGTTAGACAGCAAGAGACCCAGTACTTC. Residues: CSVRQQETQYF.

The V call is TRBV12-3 or TRBV12-4, the J call TRBJ2-1, with a possible D match to TRBD1 (5 bases). The CDR3 has 15 amino acids. Trimming shortened V by 7 bases and J by 0 bases, and 13 bases separated the two germline ends. The CDR3: CASIIGHSSYNEQFF. Here the CDR3 DNA reads TGTGCCAGCATTATTGGACATTCCTCCTACAATGAGCAGTTCTTC.

This clonotype was recorded a few times. The chain uses TRBV5-1 and TRBJ2-3, with 8 bases aligning to TRBD2. This CDR3 is 17 amino acids long. CDR1 is SGHRS, CDR2 YFSETQ, per germline. The ends lost 4 bases at V and 0 bases at J; junction bases unmatched: 10. DNA for the CDR3: TGCGCCAGCAGCCATCGTCTCGGGGGGGATAGCACAGATACGCAGTATTTT. Protein sequence: CASSHRLGGDSTDTQYF.

This clonotype turned up a few times. V is TRBV4-3 and J is TRBJ2-5, with 9 nucleotides matching TRBD1. CDR1 LGHNA and CDR2 YSLEER come from the germline V gene. The CDR3 is 14 residues long. Trimming cost V 4 bases and J 5 bases; bases outside gene matches: 5. DNA of the CDR3: TGCGCCAGCAGCCCCCGGACAGGGGTGGAGACCCAGTACTTC. Amino acids: CASSPRTGVETQYF.

This chain links TRBV11-2 with TRBJ2-1; perhaps TRBD2 as D (6 bases). The CDR3 consists of 15 residues. Germline assignment: CDR1 SGHAT and CDR2 FQNNGV. V was shortened by 4 bases and J by 8 bases, with 18 bases between the two germline ends. The CDR3 DNA reads as TGTGCCAGCAGCTCCGATGGCGGGGAGCTGGATGAGCAGTTCTTC. Translating it yields CASSSDGGELDEQFF.

The chain has TRBV12-3 or TRBV12-4 and TRBJ1-1; a possible D gene is TRBD1 (5 bases). The CDR3 spans 13 residues. V dropped 3 bases and J dropped 8 bases, with 13 bases sitting between them. The CDR3 DNA reads as TGTGCCAGCAGTTTGGTCGGGGGAAGGGAAGCTTTCTTT. Translating it yields CASSLVGGREAFF.